The 24 T cell receptor beta chains below all came from one sample that was sequenced in a study of regulatory T cells in long-lasting Graves disease. Described time point: newly diagnosed GD, antithyroid drugs for less than 3 months. PBMCs provided the RNA from which the TCR library was made. The authors built TCR beta libraries using iRepertoire HTBI primers and Arm-PCR of CDR3 regions. TCRdb ran MiXCR on the multiplex PCR reads and lists one entry per CDR3 protein. The sample shows 350,000 to 500,000 distinct CDR3 sequences, 15% to 20% of them seen only once. The sample was also reused in another study, on T cells in Graves' hyperthyroidism and ophthalmopathy.

The source material was peripheral blood mononuclear cells (PBMCs), sampled at new diagnosis, from a patient treated with antithyroid drugs. These receptor sequences come from a woman under 30 with Graves disease.

V usage is TRBV5-6 and J usage is TRBJ2-5; 14 bases are shared with TRBD2. J gave up 5 bases and V 3 bases, and 3 bases lay outside the gene matches. The CDR3 covers 15 residues. The V gene's germline CDR1 is SGHDT and CDR2 YYEEEE. CDR3 residues: CASSSRLAGGETQYF. For the CDR3, the DNA is TGTGCCAGCAGCTCGCGACTAGCGGGAGGGGAGACCCAGTACTTC.

The rearrangement uses TRBV4-1 and TRBJ2-1; 9 bases are a match to TRBD1. V lost 0 bases, J lost 7 bases, and 4 bases stayed unmatched. Germline values: CDR1 MGHRA, CDR2 YSYEKL. The CDR3 runs to 15 residues. The CDR3 is CASSQETGGKNEQFF. DNA of the CDR3: TGCGCCAGCAGCCAAGAAACAGGGGGCAAAAATGAGCAGTTCTTC.

The chain carries TRBV7-9 and TRBJ2-7, with TRBD2 identical over 7 bases. Germline-derived CDR1 and CDR2 are SEHNR and FQNEAQ (reference sequence). CDR3 size: 15 residues. The trim removed 5 bases at V and 4 bases at J, leaving 11 bases unmatched. Written as DNA, the CDR3 is TGTGCCAGCAGCCCAGAGGCGGGAGTATCTTACGAGCAGTACTTC. Translating it yields CASSPEAGVSYEQYF.

In its sample, this clonotype was seen a few times. This sequence joins TRBV11-2 and TRBJ1-4; 8 bases line up with TRBD1. Germline-derived CDR1 and CDR2 are SGHAT and FQNNGV. V lost 5 bases, J lost 7 bases, and 6 bases stayed unmatched. There are 14 residues in the CDR3. In DNA, the CDR3 is TGTGCCAGCAGCACAACAGGGGGAGGTGAAAAACTGTTTTTT. It specifies CASSTTGGGEKLFF.

This clonotype was recorded many times. Here the CDR3 DNA reads TGCAGTGCTAGATCCGGGACAAACACCGGGGAGCTGTTTTTT. This sequence encodes CSARSGTNTGELFF. The gene calls are TRBV20-1 and TRBJ2-2; perhaps TRBD1 as D (6 bases). V was pared by 2 bases and J by 2 bases, with 9 bases between. CDR3 length: 14 residues. CDR1 is DFQATT, CDR2 SNEGSKA, per germline (reference sequence).

Ten or more counts support this clonotype. The CDR3 nucleotides read TGTGCCAGCAGCTCAGGGGAAAACCAGTTCTTC. Encoded protein: CASSSGENQFF. This chain joins TRBV7-9 and TRBJ2-1, with D possibly TRBD1 on 6 matching bases. The V end was cut by 4 bases, the J end by 13 bases, with 11 bases between. Germline V gene data show CDR1 as SEHNR and CDR2 as FQNEAQ (reference sequence). There are 11 residues in the CDR3. The full variable domain, with the rest looked up from reference TRBV7-9 and TRBJ2-1, is DTGVSQNPRHKITKRGQNVTFRCDPISEHNRLYWYRQTLGQGPEFLTYFQNEAQLEKSRLLSDRFSAERPKGSFSTLEIQRTEQGDSAMYLCASSSGENQFFGPGTRLTVL.

CDR3 region: CASSLEGLTGVSNEQFF. CDR3 nucleotide sequence: TGCGCCAGCAGCTTGGAAGGTTTGACAGGGGTTAGCAATGAGCAGTTCTTC. This sequence joins TRBV5-1 and TRBJ2-1; TRBD1 matches 8 bases. The CDR3 consists of 17 residues. V was pared by 0 bases and J by 6 bases, with 11 bases of the junction left unmatched. Germline loops: CDR1 SGHRS, CDR2 YFSETQ.

The genes are TRBV6-2 or TRBV6-3 and TRBJ1-1, with D perhaps matching TRBD1 (5 bases). Germline assignment: CDR1 MNHEY and CDR2 SVGEGT. This CDR3 region has 14 residues. Trimming left V 6 bases short and J 0 bases short, with 11 bases between. This CDR3 is CASRLTDLNTEAFF. In DNA, the CDR3 is TGTGCCAGCAGATTGACAGACTTGAACACTGAAGCTTTCTTT.

This clonotype turned up a few times. V usage is TRBV6-1 and J usage is TRBJ2-1, with 12 bases that match TRBD2. Germline CDR1 and CDR2: MNHNS and SASEGT. V gave up 3 bases and J gave up 5 bases; unmatched junction bases: 2. The CDR3 consists of 15 residues. The DNA for the CDR3 is TGTGCCAGCAGTGATGGACTAGCGGGGCACAATGAGCAGTTCTTC. Translation gives CASSDGLAGHNEQFF.

This clonotype was seen many times. J is TRBJ2-3 and V is TRBV28; 7 bases align to TRBD2. The length of the CDR3 is 16 residues. Germline CDR1 and CDR2: MDHEN and SYDVKM. Unmatched junction bases numbered 5, after V lost 2 bases and J lost 0 bases. This CDR3 reads CASSLSQRESTDTQYF. The CDR3 DNA follows: TGTGCCAGCAGTTTAAGCCAGCGGGAAAGCACAGATACGCAGTATTTT.

The chain recombines TRBV2 with TRBJ1-1; possibly TRBD1 for D (6 bases). Trimming shortened V by 7 bases and J by 5 bases, and 11 bases separated the two germline ends. CDR1 and CDR2 from the germline V gene are SNHLY and FYNNEI. This CDR3 contains 12 residues. The CDR3 spells CASKGDGTEAFF. DNA for the CDR3: TGTGCCAGCAAGGGGGATGGGACTGAAGCTTTCTTT. The whole variable domain, remainder taken from reference TRBV2 and TRBJ1-1, is EPEVTQTPSHQVTQMGQEVILRCVPISNHLYFYWYRQILGQKVEFLVSFYNNEISEKSEIFDDQFSVERPDGSNFTLKIRSTKLEDSAMYFCASKGDGTEAFFGQGTRLTVV.

This clonotype was counted ten times or more. V and J are TRBV5-1 and TRBJ1-2; D possibly corresponds to TRBD1 (5 bases). The V gene lost 4 bases and the J gene lost 7 bases, with 11 bases spanning the gap. CDR1 and CDR2 from the germline V gene are SGHRS and YFSETQ. The CDR3 length is 12 residues. The CDR3 DNA is TGCGCCAGCAGCCCTTCGGGGGGTGGCTACACCTTC. Translation: CASSPSGGGYTF.

This clonotype was detected ten times or more. The chain joins TRBV2 to TRBJ2-7; D may match TRBD1 or TRBD2 (5 bases each). The germline CDR1 and CDR2 sequences are SNHLY and FYNNEI. The V end lost 6 bases, the J end lost 2 bases, and 11 bases lay between the germline ends. The length of the CDR3 is 13 residues. The chain's CDR3 is CASSRDGTYEQYF. CDR3 nucleotides: TGTGCCAGCAGCCGGGACGGAACCTACGAGCAGTACTTC.

The rearrangement joins TRBV6-2 or TRBV6-3 to TRBJ1-5; possibly TRBD1 for D (6 bases). Trimming pared 6 bases from V and 0 bases from J, leaving 15 bases between. Germline V lookup: CDR1 MNHEY, CDR2 SVGEGT. The CDR3 runs 16 residues. CDR3 amino acids: CASRPDRFLSNQPQHF. The CDR3 DNA reads TGTGCCAGCAGACCCGACAGGTTCCTTAGCAATCAGCCCCAGCATTTT.

The chain links TRBV9 to TRBJ2-5; 7 bases fit TRBD2. V trimming: 4 bases; J trimming: 7 bases; junction bases outside the gene matches: 10. Germline CDR1 SGDLS, CDR2 YYNGEE. This CDR3 has 14 amino acids. The CDR3 is CASSLEGLVGTQYF. The CDR3 DNA follows: TGTGCCAGCAGCCTAGAAGGACTAGTGGGGACCCAGTACTTC.

The chain is built from TRBV5-1 and TRBJ2-2, with TRBD1 identical over 9 bases. In germline, CDR1 is SGHRS, CDR2 YFSETQ. CDR3 length equals 15 residues. Trimming at V came to 2 bases and at J to 4 bases, leaving 3 bases not matched to a gene. This CDR3 is CASSFRDRVTGELFF. The DNA for the CDR3 is TGCGCCAGCAGCTTCCGGGACAGGGTCACCGGGGAGCTGTTTTTT.

This clonotype was seen more than once but under ten times. The V and J genes are TRBV10-3 and TRBJ2-7; 9 bases are shared with TRBD2. The CDR3 covers 14 residues. The germline V gene has CDR1 ENHRY and CDR2 SYGVKD. V lost 3 bases, J lost 6 bases, and 6 bases stayed unmatched. The CDR3 is CAISENSGRSEQYF. DNA of the CDR3: TGTGCCATCAGTGAAAACAGCGGGAGGTCCGAGCAGTACTTC.

This clonotype was found many times. This chain uses TRBV7-2 with TRBJ2-5; no clear D gene. Trimming left V 0 bases short and J 5 bases short, with 10 bases between. The CDR3 covers 14 residues. From germline, CDR1 is SGHTA and CDR2 FQGNSA. The CDR3 loop is CASSLASLGETQYF. The CDR3 DNA is TGTGCCAGCAGCTTAGCAAGCCTTGGGGAGACCCAGTACTTC.

In this sample, this clonotype turned up once. The chain combines TRBV28 with TRBJ1-4, with D possibly matching TRBD1 (5 bases). This CDR3 spans 12 amino acids. V was cut by 8 bases and J by 8 bases, with 12 bases left in between. Germline V lookup: CDR1 MDHEN, CDR2 SYDVKM. The CDR3 region has the DNA TGTGCCAGCCATAGCCGGGGGGAAAAACTGTTTTTT. It translates to CASHSRGEKLFF.

The rearrangement links TRBV12-5 to TRBJ2-1, with 12 bases aligning to TRBD2. Germline loops: CDR1 LGHNT, CDR2 FRNRAP. There are 17 residues in the CDR3. With V trimmed by 1 base and J by 2 bases, 3 bases remained unmatched. The CDR3 bases are TGTGCTAGTGGTTTGGCCCTAGCGGGAGGGCCCTACAATGAGCAGTTCTTC. This gives the protein CASGLALAGGPYNEQFF. Combining the CDR3 with reference TRBV12-5 and TRBJ2-1 gives the whole variable domain DARVTQTPRHKVTEMGQEVTMRCQPILGHNTVFWYRQTMMQGLELLAYFRNRAPLDDSGMPKDRFSAEMPDATLATLKIQPSEPRDSAVYFCASGLALAGGPYNEQFFGPGTRLTVL.

This clonotype was counted many times. The chain joins TRBV28 to TRBJ2-3, with 7 bases fitting TRBD2. J was trimmed by 5 bases and V by 5 bases; bases with no gene match: 7. The germline V gene encodes CDR1 MDHEN and CDR2 SYDVKM. The CDR3 sequence is 14 residues long. This CDR3 reads CASSERAGLDTQYF. CDR3 coding DNA: TGTGCCAGCAGTGAGAGAGCGGGATTAGATACGCAGTATTTT. The whole variable domain, filled in from reference TRBV28 and TRBJ2-3, reads DVKVTQSSRYLVKRTGEKVFLECVQDMDHENMFWYRQDPGLGLRLIYFSYDVKMKEKGDIPEGYSVSREKKERFSLILESASTNQTSMYLCASSERAGLDTQYFGPGTRLTVL.

The CDR3 is CASRPTGTGAYEQYF. DNA of the CDR3: TGTGCCAGCAGACCGACCGGGACAGGGGCCTACGAGCAGTACTTC. This chain connects TRBV28 to TRBJ2-7, with 10 bases matching TRBD1. The germline CDR1 and CDR2 sequences are MDHEN and SYDVKM. The V segment lost 6 bases and the J segment 2 bases; nucleotides outside the gene matches: 7. The CDR3 sequence is 15 residues long.

This clonotype was found a few times. This chain links TRBV18 with TRBJ2-7; tentatively, D is TRBD2 (6 bases). Germline-derived CDR1 and CDR2 are KGHSH and LQKENI. Between the trimmed V and J ends, which lost 7 bases and 6 bases, there was a span of 16 bases. The CDR3 is 13 amino acids. In DNA form, the CDR3 reads TGTGCCAGCTTCGGGACTGATCGGGGCGAGCAGTACTTC. Translating it yields CASFGTDRGEQYF.

With respect to this clonotype: At one end, the junction sequence differs from germline, possibly due to a read error. The rearrangement uses TRBV28 and TRBJ2-1, with D perhaps TRBD1 or TRBD2 (5 bases each). There are 14 residues in the CDR3. Germline CDR1 and CDR2: MDHEN and SYDVKM. Written as DNA, the CDR3 is TGTGCCACCTCGGGACGAAGCTCCTACAGTGAGCAGTTCTTC. Translation gives CATSGRSSYSEQFF.